This T cell receptor (beta chain) comes out of a study of PD-L1 blockade in urothelial cancer. Study overall: Once treatment had started, blood was analyzed at 3 weeks (second dose) and again at 6 weeks.

The time point is: pretreatment peripheral blood. Germline-derived CDR1 and CDR2 are SGHRS and YFSETQ. The CDR3 is 15 amino acids. The V end lost 1 base, the J end lost 4 bases, and 14 bases lay between the germline ends. Libraries were prepared by immunoSEQ multiplex PCR; TCRdb keeps only in-frame clonotypes and omits some of them. The data show some 80,000 clones, approximately 86% seen once. The sample here was PBMCs, taken around atezolizumab (anti-PD-L1) treatment. The chain recombines TRBV5-1 with TRBJ1-2, with D unresolved. The TCR originated in a man in his forties with urothelial cancer. As DNA, the CDR3 is TGCGCCAGCAGCTTGACATCGACGGACTTCTATGGCTACACCTTC. Amino acids: CASSLTSTDFYGYTF.